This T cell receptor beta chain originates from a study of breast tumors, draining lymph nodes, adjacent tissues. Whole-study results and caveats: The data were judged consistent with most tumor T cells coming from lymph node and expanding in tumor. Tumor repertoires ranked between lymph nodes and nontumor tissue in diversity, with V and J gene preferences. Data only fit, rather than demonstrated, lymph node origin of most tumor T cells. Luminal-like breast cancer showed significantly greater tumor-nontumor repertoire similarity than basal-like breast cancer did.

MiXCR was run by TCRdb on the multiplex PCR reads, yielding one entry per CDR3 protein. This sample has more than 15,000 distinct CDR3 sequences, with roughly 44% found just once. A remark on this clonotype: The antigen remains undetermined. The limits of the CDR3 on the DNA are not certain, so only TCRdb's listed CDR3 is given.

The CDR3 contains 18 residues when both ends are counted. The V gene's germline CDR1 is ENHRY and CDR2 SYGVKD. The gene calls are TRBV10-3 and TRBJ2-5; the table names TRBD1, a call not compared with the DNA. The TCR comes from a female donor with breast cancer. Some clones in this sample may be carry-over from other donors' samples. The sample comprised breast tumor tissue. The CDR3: CAICSARTGEGGQETQYF.